This TCR beta chain was sequenced for a study of monozygotic twins with inflammatory bowel disease. Unfractionated whole blood yielded total RNA, and T cells were not sorted. Molecular identifiers with 6-nucleotide sample barcodes were added during cDNA synthesis via template switching. From the 5' RACE reads, TCRdb lists one entry per CDR3 protein and no DNA. This table lists some 100,000 distinct CDR3 sequences. Study observations and caveats: It was in IBD patients that TCRbeta diversity (inverse Simpson) was lower than in healthy co-twins. IBD patients shared fewer clonotypes with others than healthy twins, especially with disease activity.

On this clonotype itself: Its target is unknown.

Sequenced sample: blood. The TCR sequence derives from a human donor with ulcerative colitis or Crohn's disease, or a healthy co-twin of an affected twin (not recorded which).

The CDR3 here is CASSPRDSATNEKLFF. V gene TRBV6-1 combines with J gene TRBJ1-4; TCRdb's D call, TRBD1, is unchecked because there is no DNA. This CDR3 region has 16 residues. Germline values: CDR1 MNHNS, CDR2 SASEGT.